This T cell receptor (beta chain) was recovered during a study of memory CD4+ T cells and cytomegalovirus serostatus. The sort gate was single viable CD3+CD4+CD8-CD45RO+ cells for memory CD4+ T cells. The method was immunoSEQ multiplex PCR; TCRdb's version includes in-frame clones alone and lacks a portion of them. The sample records around 45,000 clones, about 70% being singletons. This clonotype originated in an adult in good health and CMV-seropositive. The specimen sequenced was memory CD4+ T cells from blood.

The CDR3 region has the DNA TGTGCCAGCAGCAAAAGGGGGCTAGACTATGGCTACACCTTC. Translation gives CASSKRGLDYGYTF. The chain has TRBV5-8 and TRBJ1-2, with 7 bases matching TRBD1. The junction had 6 bases not matched to a gene; V was cut back by 4 bases and J by 3 bases. This CDR3 region has 14 residues. Germline V gene sequence: CDR1 SGHTS, CDR2 YDEGEE.